Listed below are T cell receptor beta chains from one sample, sequenced in a study of CD8 T cells in ankylosing spondylitis. TCRdb re-called the 5' RACE reads with MiXCR, one entry per CDR3 protein. The sample has tens of thousands of distinct CDR3 sequences, 6% seen once. The sample comprised blood, either unsorted or a sorted T cell fraction (not recorded which). The receptor set was obtained from a male donor with ankylosing spondylitis or in good health (not recorded which). Both conserved end residues are part of each CDR3. A D gene is named only where the DNA matches it firmly. Size is stated as once, few, many, or a class for an expanded clone.

>medium-sized|TRBV29-1|13|TRBJ2-7|NA
TGCAGCGTTGACCGGGACGGCACCTACGAGCAGTACTTC
CSVDRDGTYEQYF
>many|TRBV5-1|16|TRBJ2-1|TRBD2
TGCGCCAGCAGCTTAGGACTAGTCAGCGCCTACAATGAGCAGTTCTTC
CASSLGLVSAYNEQFF
>many|TRBV20-1|18|TRBJ2-2|TRBD2
TGCAGTGCTAGAGTACCACTAGCGGGGGCCCTGAACACCGGGGAGCTGTTTTTT
CSARVPLAGALNTGELFF
>many|TRBV14|19|TRBJ2-2|TRBD1
TGTGCCAGCAGCCAAGTCTTCACCGGGACAGGGGGACCCACCGGGGAGCTGTTTTTT
CASSQVFTGTGGPTGELFF
>many|TRBV5-5|17|TRBJ1-2|TRBD1
TGTGCCAGCAGCGTGCCCCGACAGGGCTCCGCTCCTTATGGCTACACCTTC
CASSVPRQGSAPYGYTF
>many|TRBV11-1|18|TRBJ1-2|NA
TGTGCCAGCAGCTCTAGAGAGGAGGACCTCCGGGGGAACTATGGCTACACCTTC
CASSSREEDLRGNYGYTF
>many|TRBV20-1|13|TRBJ2-7|NA
TGCAGTGCTTGGACGGACAGCTCCTACGAGCAGTACTTC
CSAWTDSSYEQYF
>many|TRBV3-1|10|TRBJ2-7|NA
TGTGCCGCGGGGACCTACGAGCAGTACTTC
CAAGTYEQYF
>many|TRBV3-1|16|TRBJ2-3|NA
TGTGCCAGCAGCCAAGATATAATTAGGGGATCGGTTACGCAGTATTTT
CASSQDIIRGSVTQYF
>many|TRBV9|16|TRBJ2-2|NA
TGTGCCAGCAGCAACGATCAGGCACCGAACACCGGGGAGCTGTTTTTT
CASSNDQAPNTGELFF
>many|TRBV5-1|14|TRBJ1-1|TRBD1
TGCGCCAGCAGCTTGGCCAGGGGGAATACTGAAGCTTTCTTT
CASSLARGNTEAFF